This entry concerns a single TCR beta chain. This sample is drawn from a study of cytomegalovirus exposure and HLA in healthy donors. Study-wide background: Earlier findings included approximately 120 million unique TCR beta sequences obtained from 150 million to 200 million T cells.

The primer mix had 60 Vbeta and 13 Jbeta primers. Some clones are missing from TCRdb's copy, which holds only in-frame ones; the method was immunoSEQ multiplex PCR. The sample lists just under 95,000 clones, 81% occurring once. This CDR3 is 13 amino acids long. Trimming pared 0 bases from V and 6 bases from J, leaving 11 bases between. Germline CDR1 and CDR2: SQVTM and ANQGSEA. The sequenced material came from PBMCs. The rearrangement links TRBV29-1 to TRBJ1-2, with D possibly being TRBD1 (5 bases). This clonotype was sampled from a girl aged 2-15 years in good health and CMV-seropositive. Here the CDR3 DNA reads TGCAGCGTTGAAGATCGGAGGGGCAATGGCTACACCTTC. Residues: CSVEDRRGNGYTF.